This TCR beta chain was captured by sequencing in a study of cytomegalovirus exposure and HLA in healthy donors. Regarding the study as a whole: Analysis performed later found 16,000 or so TCR beta sequences associated with HLA alleles at 0.05 false discovery rate. Being productive about 87% or about 30% of the time was typical of most TCR beta V segments in an earlier analysis.

Germline CDR1 and CDR2: KGHSH and LQKENI. Trimming took 0 bases from V and 4 from J, leaving 12 bases between them. CDR3 length equals 15 residues. A note on this clone: Its antigen is still unknown.

The PCR had 60 Vbeta and 13 Jbeta primers. The repertoire was sequenced with immunoSEQ multiplex PCR; TCRdb's copy has only in-frame clones and lacks some. Of roughly 170,000 clones listed, around 82% were seen once; the top ten hold approximately 1.6%. This chain connects TRBV18 to TRBJ1-1; D unclear. The source of this sequence is a male donor in good health and CMV-seronegative. The sequenced sample was PBMCs. CDR3 coding DNA: TGTGCCAGCTCACCACCTAATAGTCGAGGCACTGAAGCTTTCTTT. Residues: CASSPPNSRGTEAFF.